The next 30 T cell receptor beta chains were all read from a single sample in a study of OX40 agonist ivuxolimab in advanced cancers. Libraries were prepared by immunoSEQ multiplex PCR; TCRdb keeps only in-frame clonotypes and omits some of them. The table shows 65,000 to 80,000 clones, with roughly nine tenths occurring only once. This material consisted of CD4+ or CD8+ T cells sorted from blood, taken in a trial of the OX40 agonist ivuxolimab. Receptor source: an adult with an advanced solid tumor such as melanoma, head and neck, liver or kidney cancer.

This clone came up once. V and J are TRBV19 and TRBJ2-7; no clear D. This CDR3 contains 13 residues. The V gene's germline CDR1 is LNHDA and CDR2 SQIVND (reference sequence). Deletions cut 5 bases from V and 3 bases from J, with 11 bases between. CDR3: CASSPDTLYEQYF. The CDR3 nucleotides are TGTGCCAGTAGTCCAGACACCCTCTACGAGCAGTACTTC.

This clone was counted a single time. The V call is TRBV15, the J call TRBJ2-1; 10 bases fit TRBD1. V lost 3 bases and J lost 6; bases outside the gene matches: 8. This CDR3 comprises 16 residues. The germline gives CDR1 LNHNV, CDR2 YYDKDF (reference sequence). The CDR3 is CATSSDRDRGTNEQFF. The CDR3, as DNA: TGTGCCACCAGCAGTGACCGGGACAGGGGTACCAATGAGCAGTTCTTC. Variable domain in full (rest from reference TRBV15 and TRBJ2-1): DAMVIQNPRYQVTQFGKPVTLSCSQTLNHNVMYWYQQKSSQAPKLLFHYYDKDFNNEADTPDNFQSRRPNTSFCFLDIRSPGLGDTAMYLCATSSDRDRGTNEQFFGPGTRLTVL.

V and J are TRBV27 and TRBJ2-5; 8 bases fit TRBD2. This CDR3 region has 17 residues. V dropped 2 bases and J dropped 0; count of bases not matched to a gene: 8. CDR1 MNHEY and CDR2 SMNVEV come from the germline V gene (reference sequence). CDR3 coding DNA: TGTGCCAGCAGTTTACTCTCGGCTAGCGGGTACCAAGAGACCCAGTACTTC. Translated: CASSLLSASGYQETQYF.

The chain joins TRBV6-1 to TRBJ2-1; D unclear. V shed 2 bases and J shed 0 bases, with 11 bases lying between them. CDR3 size: 16 residues. Germline V gene lookup returns CDR1 MNHNS and CDR2 SASEGT. Here the CDR3 reads CASSEFDTSSYNEQFF. CDR3 nucleotide sequence: TGTGCCAGCAGTGAATTCGACACGAGCTCCTACAATGAGCAGTTCTTC.

The V and J genes are TRBV6-5 and TRBJ2-3, with D possibly TRBD2 on 5 matching bases. V was cut by 0 bases and J by 3 bases, with 7 bases left in between. CDR1 and CDR2 (germline): MNHEY, SVGAGI. The CDR3 runs 14 residues. Here the CDR3 reads CASSYSAATDTQYF. CDR3 DNA: TGTGCCAGCAGTTACTCAGCGGCTACAGATACGCAGTATTTT.

The rearrangement links TRBV11-3 to TRBJ1-1; 10 bases map to TRBD1. V gave up 5 bases and J gave up 0 bases; unmatched junction bases: 12. This CDR3 has 18 amino acids. Germline values: CDR1 SGHNT, CDR2 YENEEA. In DNA form, the CDR3 reads TGTGCCAGCAGCCTTCCCGGGACAGGGGACGAACTGAACACTGAAGCTTTCTTT. Protein sequence: CASSLPGTGDELNTEAFF.

The chain is built from TRBV5-4 and TRBJ2-1, with D possibly TRBD2 on 5 matching bases. Germline loops: CDR1 SGHNT, CDR2 YYREEE (reference sequence). The CDR3 loop spans 16 amino acids. V was pared by 0 bases and J by 1 base, with 11 bases between. CDR3 in amino acids: CASSLALAESYNEQFF. The CDR3 region has the DNA TGTGCCAGCAGCTTGGCCCTAGCAGAATCCTACAATGAGCAGTTCTTC.

The chain has TRBV5-6 and TRBJ2-7, with D perhaps matching TRBD1 (6 bases). V was pared by 0 bases and J by 7 bases, with 23 bases between. CDR3 length equals 17 residues. Germline values: CDR1 SGHDT, CDR2 YYEEEE. This CDR3 reads CASSLESVRGNPFEQYF. CDR3 nucleotides: TGTGCCAGCAGCTTGGAGTCGGTCAGGGGTAACCCATTTGAGCAGTACTTC.

This rearrangement joins TRBV19 to TRBJ2-7; TRBD1 aligns across 12 bases. The V and J ends lost 10 bases and 4 bases, in that order; junction bases with no gene match: 5. Germline CDR1 reads LNHDA; CDR2 reads SQIVND (reference sequence). This CDR3 contains 13 residues. CDR3 bases: TGTGCCACCCGGGACAGGGGGCAGTACGAGCAGTACTTC. Amino acids: CATRDRGQYEQYF.

The chain has TRBV14 and TRBJ2-1, with TRBD2 matching over 10 bases. V lost 4 bases, J lost 8 bases, and 11 bases stayed unmatched. CDR3 length: 16 residues. Looked up from germline, CDR1 is SGHDN and CDR2 is FVKESK. CDR3 sequence: CASSPRASGSRDEQFF. Written as DNA, the CDR3 is TGTGCCAGCAGCCCGAGGGCTAGCGGGAGCAGAGATGAGCAGTTCTTC.

This clone was counted a single time. V gene TRBV2 combines with J gene TRBJ2-3; 8 bases fit TRBD2. Germline lookup yields CDR1 SNHLY and CDR2 FYNNEI. The ends lost 6 bases at V and 4 bases at J; junction bases unmatched: 6. The CDR3 totals 14 residues. CDR3 sequence: CASSGLAGSDTQYF. CDR3 nucleotides: TGTGCCAGCAGCGGTCTAGCGGGTTCAGATACGCAGTATTTT.

The V and J genes are TRBV4-1 and TRBJ2-2; D is perhaps TRBD1 (5 bases). Germline values: CDR1 MGHRA, CDR2 YSYEKL. Trimming cost V 6 bases and J 3 bases, with 14 bases left between them. This CDR3 is 15 amino acids long. In nucleotides, the CDR3 is TGCGCCAGCAGGTCCAGGGTAAAGGACACCGGGGAGCTGTTTTTT. Translated: CASRSRVKDTGELFF.

V and J are TRBV28 and TRBJ2-1; D is undetermined. The V gene's germline CDR1 is MDHEN and CDR2 SYDVKM. The ends were cut back, 2 bases at V and 3 bases at J, with 8 bases in the middle. CDR3 size: 14 residues. CDR3 sequence: CASSLDQDYNEQFF. DNA for the CDR3: TGTGCCAGCAGTTTAGATCAGGACTACAATGAGCAGTTCTTC.

This clone was seen once. The chain combines TRBV7-8 with TRBJ1-1; no definite D call. V was clipped by 1 base and J by 2 bases, with 11 bases between them. Germline V gene data show CDR1 as SGHVS and CDR2 as FQNEAQ. The CDR3 covers 15 residues. CDR3 bases: TGTGCCAGCAGCTTAGTCGACATGAGAAACACTGAAGCTTTCTTT. Translated: CASSLVDMRNTEAFF.

This chain's CDR3 is CASSPSPGQLTSTDTQYF. Written as DNA, the CDR3 is TGTGCCAGTAGCCCCAGCCCTGGACAGCTAACTAGCACAGATACGCAGTATTTT. This rearrangement joins TRBV19 to TRBJ2-3, with a possible D match to TRBD1 (6 bases). There are 18 residues in the CDR3. The germline V and J ends were trimmed by 6 bases and 0 bases, with 22 bases remaining between them. The germline CDR1 and CDR2 sequences are LNHDA and SQIVND (reference sequence).

The rearrangement links TRBV19 to TRBJ2-3; TRBD1 matches 7 bases. The CDR3 loop spans 15 amino acids. The germline gives CDR1 LNHDA, CDR2 SQIVND (reference sequence). V dropped 3 bases and J dropped 0; count of bases not matched to a gene: 3. In DNA form, the CDR3 reads TGTGCCAGTAGTATGAAGGGGGCAAGCACAGATACGCAGTATTTT. Amino acids: CASSMKGASTDTQYF.

This chain connects TRBV7-6 to TRBJ2-7; D gene ambiguous. The germline CDR1 and CDR2 sequences are SGHVS and FNYEAQ. Deletions cut 5 bases from V and 6 bases from J, with 14 bases between. The CDR3 runs 13 residues. The CDR3 here is CASSPPLSPEQYF. The DNA for the CDR3 is TGTGCCAGCAGCCCGCCCCTTTCCCCCGAGCAGTACTTC.

The chain couples TRBV7-3 to TRBJ2-6, with D tentatively TRBD2 (5 bases). V lost 5 bases and J 3 bases, leaving 11 bases between the germline ends. CDR3 length: 15 amino acids. Per the germline V gene, CDR1 is SGHTA and CDR2 is FQGTGA. The CDR3 nucleotides are TGTGCCAGCAGCCCCGATCGGGGTGGGGCCAACGTCCTGACTTTC. Its translation is CASSPDRGGANVLTF.

This sequence joins TRBV19 and TRBJ2-5; TRBD2 matches at 7 bases. The CDR3 contains 15 residues. Trimming at V came to 3 bases and at J to 1 base, leaving 5 bases not matched to a gene. Germline V gene data show CDR1 as LNHDA and CDR2 as SQIVND (reference sequence). As DNA, the CDR3 is TGTGCCAGTAGTATCGGGGCGGGAGCCCAAGAGACCCAGTACTTC. Amino acid sequence: CASSIGAGAQETQYF.

This clone was recorded once. This sequence joins TRBV27 and TRBJ2-1; possibly TRBD2 for D (5 bases). Trimming removed 5 bases at V and 0 bases at J, with 11 bases between. CDR1 is MNHEY, CDR2 SMNVEV, per germline (reference sequence). CDR3 length: 15 amino acids. The CDR3 here is CASSLLGSSYNEQFF. The CDR3 nucleotides are TGTGCCAGCAGTCTCCTGGGGAGCTCCTACAATGAGCAGTTCTTC.

V gene TRBV9 combines with J gene TRBJ2-3; possible D gene TRBD2, 6 bases. Trimming shortened V by 0 bases and J by 2 bases, and 13 bases separated the two germline ends. Germline V gives CDR1 SGDLS, CDR2 YYNGEE. CDR3 length: 16 amino acids. The CDR3 DNA sequence: TGTGCCAGCAGCGTAGAGGGCGGGGCCCTCACAGATACGCAGTATTTT. This sequence encodes CASSVEGGALTDTQYF.

This chain links TRBV11-2 with TRBJ1-4, with 7 bases aligning to TRBD1. Germline V gene sequence: CDR1 SGHAT, CDR2 FQNNGV. CDR3 length: 14 amino acids. The J segment lost 5 bases and the V segment lost 5 bases, leaving 5 bases of the junction unmatched. This CDR3 is CASSGGQQNEKLFF. DNA of the CDR3: TGTGCCAGCAGCGGGGGACAGCAGAATGAAAAACTGTTTTTT.

The V and J genes are TRBV2 and TRBJ2-2; perhaps TRBD2 as D (7 bases). V shed 8 bases and J shed 6 bases, with 13 bases lying between them. The CDR3 runs to 13 residues. CDR1 and CDR2 (germline): SNHLY, FYNNEI. The CDR3 DNA is TGTGCCAGCGATGGGGGGGCGCCCGGGGAGCTGTTTTTT. Translated: CASDGGAPGELFF.

The chain is built from TRBV28 and TRBJ1-1; D might be TRBD1 (5 bases). The V and J ends lost 6 bases and 5 bases respectively, with 13 bases between them. The CDR3 runs 13 residues. Germline V gene lookup returns CDR1 MDHEN and CDR2 SYDVKM. This chain's CDR3 is CASSPWGETEAFF. CDR3 in DNA: TGTGCCAGCAGCCCCTGGGGGGAAACTGAAGCTTTCTTT.

This sequence joins TRBV2 and TRBJ2-1; D unclear. V lost 6 bases to trimming and J lost 5 bases, with 2 bases between them. Per germline, CDR1 SNHLY and CDR2 FYNNEI. CDR3 size: 10 residues. This CDR3 is CASRDNEQFF. The CDR3, as DNA: TGTGCCAGCAGAGACAATGAGCAGTTCTTC.

The J gene is TRBJ2-7, the V gene TRBV6-1; D not resolved. Per germline, CDR1 MNHNS and CDR2 SASEGT. V dropped 6 bases and J dropped 0 bases, with 6 bases sitting between them. This CDR3 contains 12 residues. Written as DNA, the CDR3 is TGTGCCAGCAGCGCAAGCTCCTACGAGCAGTACTTC. Residues: CASSASSYEQYF.

This clone was observed a single time. V usage is TRBV10-3 and J usage is TRBJ2-7, with 11 bases fitting TRBD1. This CDR3 is 15 amino acids long. Germline CDR1 and CDR2: ENHRY and SYGVKD. V was pared by 0 bases and J by 4 bases, with 2 bases of the junction left unmatched. CDR3 in amino acids: CAISESGTGGYEQYF. The CDR3 nucleotides read TGTGCCATCAGTGAGTCTGGGACAGGGGGGTACGAGCAGTACTTC.

This chain joins TRBV6-5 and TRBJ1-2; tentative D call: TRBD1 (5 bases). The germline gives CDR1 MNHEY, CDR2 SVGAGI. Trimming stripped 3 bases from V and 4 bases from J, with 9 bases between. CDR3 length: 13 residues. In DNA, the CDR3 is TGTGCCAGCAGTTATAGGCAGGGCTATGGCTACACCTTC. Its translation: CASSYRQGYGYTF.

The chain couples TRBV9 to TRBJ2-1; 11 bases fit TRBD2. This CDR3 spans 15 amino acids. With V trimmed by 3 bases and J by 4 bases, 3 bases remained unmatched. Germline V gene lookup returns CDR1 SGDLS and CDR2 YYNGEE. DNA of the CDR3: TGTGCCAGCAGCGGAACTAGCGGGAGATACAATGAGCAGTTCTTC. Its translation: CASSGTSGRYNEQFF.

V gene TRBV5-4 combines with J gene TRBJ2-7; D is uncertain. The V gene's germline CDR1 is SGHNT and CDR2 YYREEE (reference sequence). The V end was cut by 4 bases, the J end by 2 bases, with 22 bases between. The CDR3 is 17 amino acids. CDR3 sequence: CASSIGKGQIPTYEQYF. CDR3 nucleotide sequence: TGTGCCAGCAGCATTGGGAAGGGCCAAATCCCTACCTACGAGCAGTACTTC. Based on the CDR3 plus reference TRBV5-4 and TRBJ2-7, the full variable domain is ETGVTQSPTHLIKTRGQQVTLRCSSQSGHNTVSWYQQALGQGPQFIFQYYREEENGRGNFPPRFSGLQFPNYSSELNVNALELDDSALYLCASSIGKGQIPTYEQYFGPGTRLTVT.